This T cell receptor (beta chain) was sequenced in a study of blood T cell repertoires in COVID-19. Across the study: From the United States, Italy and Spain came samples of acute and convalescent COVID-19. The analysed material was cDNA or gDNA that came from T cells, B-cell-depleted T cells, or PBMCs.

This clone has just a few counts. The germline CDR1 and CDR2 sequences are LGHNT and FRNRAP. The ends were cut back, 3 bases at V and 7 bases at J, with 7 bases in the middle. CDR3 length: 13 residues. Authors' analysis steps: Amplification of reference gene primers was used by the study to estimate nucleated cell counts. Clones were sequenced by immunoSEQ multiplex PCR, and TCRdb holds only the in-frame ones, with some missing. V, J and clone size are taken as reported in that table, and D and trimming were inferred from the DNA itself. The repertoire includes 60,000 or so clones, 90% of them detected once, and around an eighth sits in the top ten.

The clonotype originates from a man aged 55 to 69 with active COVID-19. The chain recombines TRBV12-5 with TRBJ1-6; D perhaps matches TRBD1 (6 bases). Input material: peripheral blood. CDR3 bases: TGTGCTAGTGGTTTAGGGGGAAATTCACCCCTCCACTTT. Residues: CASGLGGNSPLHF.